One sample yielded the 6 T cell receptor beta chains listed below, sequenced in a study of identical twins. TCRdb reprocessed the 5' RACE reads via MiXCR and lists one record per CDR3 protein. The sample includes just over 450,000 distinct CDR3 sequences, approximately 15% of them seen just once. The sample was also reused in another study, on yellow fever vaccine responses in identical twins.

Input material: CD4+ T cells sorted from blood. The receptors shown here come from a woman aged 18-30 years in good health.

The rearrangement links TRBV7-2 to TRBJ2-7; D ambiguous. CDR3 length: 13 residues. V lost 6 bases, J lost 1 base, and 10 bases lay in between. Germline CDR1 and CDR2: SGHTA and FQGNSA. The CDR3: CASRRAGSYEQYF. The CDR3, as DNA: TGTGCCAGCAGACGAGCAGGTTCCTACGAGCAGTACTTC.

This clonotype has more than one count but fewer than ten. The V gene is TRBV7-2, the J gene TRBJ2-7; unclear D gene. Trimming took 0 bases from V and 0 from J, leaving 6 bases between them. Germline V gene sequence: CDR1 SGHTA, CDR2 FQGNSA. CDR3 length equals 14 residues. The CDR3 DNA sequence: TGTGCCAGCAGCTTAGCGGCGCCCTCCTACGAGCAGTACTTC. This sequence encodes CASSLAAPSYEQYF.

The sample holds a few counts of this clonotype. The chain employs TRBV29-1 and TRBJ2-7; the match to TRBD1 covers 10 bases. Germline V lookup: CDR1 SQVTM, CDR2 ANQGSEA. CDR3 size: 18 residues. J gave up 3 bases and V 3 bases, and 17 bases lay outside the gene matches. CDR3 sequence (DNA): TGCAGCGTTGATGGTGTGTCCCGGGCGGGACAGGGGATCTACGAGCAGTACTTC. It encodes CSVDGVSRAGQGIYEQYF.

This clonotype was found many times. The rearrangement links TRBV29-1 to TRBJ1-1; D is perhaps TRBD1 (5 bases). Germline V gene data show CDR1 as SQVTM and CDR2 as ANQGSEA. CDR3 length equals 13 residues. Trimming stripped 8 bases from V and 3 bases from J, with 16 bases between. The CDR3 is CSLKGTKDTEAFF. CDR3 nucleotide sequence: TGCAGCCTAAAGGGGACTAAGGACACTGAAGCTTTCTTT.

This clonotype was seen a few times. The V and J genes are TRBV6-5 and TRBJ2-7; 7 bases align to TRBD2. Germline V gives CDR1 MNHEY, CDR2 SVGAGI. V lost 0 bases, J lost 6 bases, and 11 bases stayed unmatched. The CDR3 length is 16 residues. CDR3 protein: CASSYSASGTPREQYF. Written as DNA, the CDR3 is TGTGCCAGCAGTTACTCGGCTAGCGGAACACCCCGCGAGCAGTACTTC.

The chain uses TRBV5-1 and TRBJ2-2, with 10 bases that match TRBD2. CDR1 SGHRS and CDR2 YFSETQ come from the germline V gene. The V segment lost 2 bases and the J segment 0 bases; nucleotides outside the gene matches: 7. The CDR3 length is 18 residues. This CDR3 is CASSFFLLAGANTGELFF. Here the CDR3 DNA reads TGCGCCAGCAGCTTTTTCCTCCTAGCGGGAGCGAACACCGGGGAGCTGTTTTTT.